This T cell receptor beta chain was sequenced in a study of T cell responses to AZD1222 COVID-19 vaccine. Whole-study results and caveats: Vaccine-associated CD4 TCRs spanned spike, dominant at 160-218 and 743-854. Among the donors, most were white British and more were female, and clonal diversity was possibly underestimated. At study baseline, merely six AZD1222 recipients were seropositive.

Germline V lookup: CDR1 KGHDR, CDR2 SFDVKD. V gave up 7 bases and J gave up 4 bases, with 10 bases separating them. This CDR3 is built from 13 residues. About this clone itself: What it recognizes is unknown.

The protocol was immunoSEQ multiplex PCR, while the TCRdb copy is restricted to in-frame clones and leaves out a portion. The sample records about 40,000 clones, over 75% being singletons. The receptor was derived from an adult who received the MenACWY meningococcal vaccine as a control. J is TRBJ2-1 and V is TRBV24-1, with unresolved D. The sequencing used peripheral blood, collected 28 days after the second dose of the MenACWY control vaccine. CDR3 sequence reads: CATSFSGYNEQFF. CDR3 bases: TGTGCCACCAGCTTCTCCGGATACAATGAGCAGTTCTTC.